This T cell receptor beta chain stems from a study of response to subunit inactivated influenza vaccine. Notes on the study in general: There was a suggestion from the authors that each seasonal influenza vaccination recruits few new T cells.

From the RT-PCR reads, TCRdb called clonotypes with MiXCR, one entry per CDR3 protein. This sample has about half a million distinct CDR3 sequences; roughly 9.8% occur once, and the top ten carry 9.5% to 15%. V dropped 7 bases and J dropped 3 bases, with 12 bases sitting between them. This CDR3 contains 13 residues. This clonotype was picked up a small number of times. Its antigen is as yet unknown. This TCR derives from a man aged 50 or older who received an inactivated influenza vaccine. The sequencing here drew on PBMCs from blood, taken roughly 6 weeks after vaccination. The J gene is TRBJ1-1, the V gene TRBV12-3 or TRBV12-4; D not certain. The CDR3 protein is CASTSYTDTEAFF. CDR3 bases: TGTGCCAGCACCTCGTATACGGACACTGAAGCTTTCTTT.